This T cell receptor beta chain was sequenced during a study of blood T cell repertoires in COVID-19. Sequencing was performed with immunoSEQ multiplex PCR; in TCRdb, only in-frame clones are kept and a portion is missing. Found here are about 130,000 clones, roughly four fifths of them singletons; the top ten hold around 8.4%. V was pared by 1 base and J by 1 base, with 5 bases between. Germline V lookup: CDR1 SGDLS, CDR2 YYNGEE. The CDR3 covers 13 residues. This TCR was recovered from a man between 50 and 59 years old who had recovered from COVID-19. The sequencing input was PBMCs or T cells enriched from blood (not recorded which). V and J are TRBV9 and TRBJ1-1, with a possible D match to TRBD1 (5 bases). CDR3 coding DNA: TGTGCCAGCAGCGTAACAGGGAACACTGAAGCTTTCTTT. Its protein product is CASSVTGNTEAFF.